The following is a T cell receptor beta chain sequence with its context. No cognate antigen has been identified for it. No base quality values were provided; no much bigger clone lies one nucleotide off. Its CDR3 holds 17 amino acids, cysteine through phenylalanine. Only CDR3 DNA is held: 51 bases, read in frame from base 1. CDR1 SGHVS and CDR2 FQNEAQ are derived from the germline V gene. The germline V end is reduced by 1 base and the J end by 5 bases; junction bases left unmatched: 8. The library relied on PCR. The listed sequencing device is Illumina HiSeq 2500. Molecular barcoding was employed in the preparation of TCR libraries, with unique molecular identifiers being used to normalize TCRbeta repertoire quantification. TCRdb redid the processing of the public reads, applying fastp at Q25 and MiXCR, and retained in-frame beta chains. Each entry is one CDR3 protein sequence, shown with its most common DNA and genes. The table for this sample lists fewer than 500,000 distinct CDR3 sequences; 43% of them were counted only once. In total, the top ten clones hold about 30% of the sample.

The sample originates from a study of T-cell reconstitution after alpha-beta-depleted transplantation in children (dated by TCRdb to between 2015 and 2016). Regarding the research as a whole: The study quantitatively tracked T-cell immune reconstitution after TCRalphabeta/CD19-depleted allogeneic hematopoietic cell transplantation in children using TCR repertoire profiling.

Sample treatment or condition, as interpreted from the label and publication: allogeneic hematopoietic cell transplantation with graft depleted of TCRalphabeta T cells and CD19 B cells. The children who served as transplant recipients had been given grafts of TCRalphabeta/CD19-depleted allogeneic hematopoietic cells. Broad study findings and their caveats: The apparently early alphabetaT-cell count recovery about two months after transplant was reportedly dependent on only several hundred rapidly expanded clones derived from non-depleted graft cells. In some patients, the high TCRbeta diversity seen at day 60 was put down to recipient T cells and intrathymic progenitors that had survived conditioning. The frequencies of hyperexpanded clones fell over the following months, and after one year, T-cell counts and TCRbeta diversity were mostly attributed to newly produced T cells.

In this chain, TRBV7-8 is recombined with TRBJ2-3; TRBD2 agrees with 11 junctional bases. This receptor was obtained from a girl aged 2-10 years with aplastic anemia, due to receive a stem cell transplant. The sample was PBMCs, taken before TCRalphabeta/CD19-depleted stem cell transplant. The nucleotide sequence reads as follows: TGTGCCAGCAGCTTAGGGGTGACTAGCGGGGCGGTAGATACGCAGTATTTT. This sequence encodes CASSLGVTSGAVDTQYF.